This TCR beta chain appears in the sequencing data of a study of CD8+CD57+ T cells in acquired aplastic anemia. Background on the study: Each DNA sample taken from sorted CD4+ and CD8+ cells came to 3 to 3.5 ug on average.

This CDR3 has 14 amino acids. CDR1 KGHSH and CDR2 LQKENI come from the germline V gene. V lost 4 bases, J lost 4 bases, and 6 bases stayed unmatched. Study results and caveats: In CD8+ cells, Simpson's diversity showed no significant difference between patients and controls.

This clonotype was found a few times. The antigen remains undetermined. The template for TCR beta VDJ and CDR3 sequence profiling was genomic DNA. TCRdb analysed the reads with MiXCR anew, one entry per CDR3 protein. In the table there are 150,000 to 200,000 distinct CDR3 sequences, about half of which are singletons. Before being chosen for sequencing, patients had shown CD8+CD57+ cell expansion by flow cytometry. Among the patients, none had received any therapy at the time of blood sampling. The specimen was sorted CD4+, CD8+, or CD8+CD57+ T cells (not recorded which) from PBMCs. This TCR derives from a human donor with aplastic anemia. The chain employs TRBV18 and TRBJ2-5; 7 positions agree with TRBD1. For the CDR3, the DNA is TGTGCCAGCTCACAACAGGGGCACCGAGAGACCCAGTACTTC. Amino acid sequence: CASSQQGHRETQYF.